The 12 T cell receptor beta chains listed next were all sequenced from one sample in a study of blood T cell repertoires in COVID-19. The method was immunoSEQ multiplex PCR; TCRdb's version includes in-frame clones alone and lacks a portion of them. The sample yields about 350,000 clones, over 75% seen once. The sample comprised PBMCs or T cells enriched from blood (not recorded which). The receptor set was obtained from a young woman who had recovered from COVID-19.

The chain links TRBV7-9 to TRBJ2-2, with a possible D match to TRBD1 (6 bases). V lost 4 bases and J lost 1, with 19 bases in between. Germline lookup yields CDR1 SEHNR and CDR2 FQNEAQ (reference sequence). This CDR3 contains 18 residues. The CDR3 nucleotides read TGTGCCAGCAGCTCTCCTATTGGGGGCAGGGGGAACACCGGGGAGCTGTTTTTT. It is translated as CASSSPIGGRGNTGELFF.

This clone appeared once. This rearrangement joins TRBV10-3 to TRBJ1-4; D is uncertain. The CDR3 covers 12 residues. Per the germline V gene, CDR1 is ENHRY and CDR2 is SYGVKD. The V end was cut by 6 bases, the J end by 3 bases, with 5 bases between. CDR3 DNA: TGTGCCATCAGCGGGTCTAATGAAAAACTGTTTTTT. Translating it yields CAISGSNEKLFF.

The chain carries TRBV28 and TRBJ1-6, with 10 bases aligning to TRBD1. V was clipped by 6 bases and J by 10 bases; unmatched bases: 9. The CDR3 extends over 15 amino acids. The germline V gene encodes CDR1 MDHEN and CDR2 SYDVKM. DNA for the CDR3: TGTGCCAGCAGCCCCCGACAGGGGGCTATGTCACCCCTCCACTTT. This sequence encodes CASSPRQGAMSPLHF.

The J gene is TRBJ2-5, the V gene TRBV9; 10 positions match TRBD2. The V segment lost 3 bases and the J segment 5 bases; nucleotides outside the gene matches: 10. The CDR3 loop spans 16 amino acids. Germline CDR1 is SGDLS and CDR2 is YYNGEE. CDR3 amino acids: CASSASGGARAETQYF. CDR3 DNA: TGTGCCAGCAGCGCAAGCGGGGGGGCCCGAGCGGAGACCCAGTACTTC.

In DNA, the CDR3 is TGTGCCACCAGCAGAGATCCTATTAATGGCTACACCTTC. Translation: CATSRDPINGYTF. This chain uses TRBV15 with TRBJ1-2; unclear D gene. This CDR3 has 13 amino acids. Germline loops: CDR1 LNHNV, CDR2 YYDKDF (reference sequence). V was cut by 0 bases and J by 6 bases, with 8 bases left in between.

This rearrangement joins TRBV7-9 to TRBJ1-1; a possible D gene is TRBD1 (6 bases). Per the germline V gene, CDR1 is SEHNR and CDR2 is FQNEAQ (reference sequence). The CDR3 runs 19 residues. V shed 0 bases and J shed 1 base, with 21 bases lying between them. The CDR3 bases are TGTGCCAGCAGCTTAGCGGTGGGAAACAGGGATGAGGCGAACACTGAAGCTTTCTTT. It codes for CASSLAVGNRDEANTEAFF. Supplemented by reference TRBV7-9 and TRBJ1-1, the full variable domain reads DTGVSQNPRHKITKRGQNVTFRCDPISEHNRLYWYRQTLGQGPEFLTYFQNEAQLEKSRLLSDRFSAERPKGSFSTLEIQRTEQGDSAMYLCASSLAVGNRDEANTEAFFGQGTRLTVV.

This chain connects TRBV15 to TRBJ2-4, with 12 bases matching TRBD1. V lost 0 bases and J lost 6; bases outside the gene matches: 3. The CDR3 has 16 residues. Germline-derived CDR1 and CDR2 are LNHNV and YYDKDF (reference sequence). CDR3 amino acids: CATSREGQGALNIQYF. CDR3 bases: TGTGCCACCAGCAGAGAGGGACAGGGGGCTTTAAACATTCAGTACTTC.

This rearrangement joins TRBV2 to TRBJ2-7; 7 bases match TRBD1. V lost 6 bases, J lost 4 bases, and 6 bases stayed unmatched. The CDR3 is 13 amino acids. Germline lookup yields CDR1 SNHLY and CDR2 FYNNEI. CDR3 sequence reads: CASRQTGSYEQYF. The CDR3 DNA follows: TGTGCCAGCAGGCAGACAGGGTCATACGAGCAGTACTTC.

This clone was found once. The rearrangement links TRBV4-1 to TRBJ2-5; weak D call: TRBD1 (6 bases). The germline V gene encodes CDR1 MGHRA and CDR2 YSYEKL. CDR3 length equals 15 residues. V was cut by 4 bases and J by 2 bases, with 14 bases left in between. The CDR3 nucleotides are TGCGCCAGCAGCCGGGAACAGGGAATACAAGAGACCCAGTACTTC. Encoded protein: CASSREQGIQETQYF.

This chain links TRBV4-1 with TRBJ1-5; maybe TRBD1 (6 bases). This CDR3 region has 13 residues. Trimming pared 1 base from V and 5 bases from J, leaving 6 bases between. Germline CDR1 and CDR2: MGHRA and YSYEKL. The CDR3 region has the DNA TGCGCCAGCAGCCAAGCAGGGGATCAGCCCCAGCATTTT. It encodes CASSQAGDQPQHF.

This clone was seen a single time. The chain couples TRBV7-9 to TRBJ1-2; 8 bases are shared with TRBD1. V gave up 2 bases and J gave up 7 bases; unmatched junction bases: 6. CDR1 SEHNR and CDR2 FQNEAQ come from the germline V gene (reference sequence). This CDR3 has 14 amino acids. The CDR3 loop is CASSLLGQGGGYTF. The CDR3 coding sequence is TGTGCCAGCAGCTTACTTGGACAGGGAGGTGGCTACACCTTC. The full variable domain, in which reference TRBV7-9 and TRBJ1-2 provide the parts outside the CDR3, is DTGVSQNPRHKITKRGQNVTFRCDPISEHNRLYWYRQTLGQGPEFLTYFQNEAQLEKSRLLSDRFSAERPKGSFSTLEIQRTEQGDSAMYLCASSLLGQGGGYTFGSGTRLTVV.

The chain has TRBV5-4 and TRBJ2-3, with TRBD1 matching over 8 bases. The V gene's germline CDR1 is SGHNT and CDR2 YYREEE (reference sequence). V gave up 4 bases and J gave up 2 bases; unmatched junction bases: 9. The CDR3 runs 16 residues. The CDR3: CASSEAGTGNTDTQYF. CDR3 nucleotide sequence: TGTGCCAGCAGCGAAGCTGGGACAGGCAACACAGATACGCAGTATTTT.